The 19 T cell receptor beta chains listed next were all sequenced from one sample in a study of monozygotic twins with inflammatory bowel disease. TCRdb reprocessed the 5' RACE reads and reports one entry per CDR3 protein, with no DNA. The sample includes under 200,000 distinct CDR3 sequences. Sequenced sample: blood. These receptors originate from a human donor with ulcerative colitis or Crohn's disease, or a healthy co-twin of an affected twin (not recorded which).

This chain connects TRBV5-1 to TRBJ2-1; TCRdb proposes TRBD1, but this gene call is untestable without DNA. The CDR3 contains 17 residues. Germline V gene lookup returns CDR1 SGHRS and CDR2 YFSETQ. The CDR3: CASRPELFGTGAPEQFF. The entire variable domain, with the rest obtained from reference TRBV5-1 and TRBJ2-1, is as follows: KAGVTQTPRYLIKTRGQQVTLSCSPISGHRSVSWYQQTPGQGLQFLFEYFSETQRNKGNFPGRFSGRQFSNSRSEMNVSTLELGDSALYLCASRPELFGTGAPEQFFGPGTRLTVL.

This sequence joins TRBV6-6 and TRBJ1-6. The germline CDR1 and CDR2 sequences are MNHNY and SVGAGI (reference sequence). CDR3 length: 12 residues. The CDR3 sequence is CASRQGNSPLHF.

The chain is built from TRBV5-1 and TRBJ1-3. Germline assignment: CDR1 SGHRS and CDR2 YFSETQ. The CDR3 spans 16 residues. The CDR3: CASSSDLSTGGNTIYF. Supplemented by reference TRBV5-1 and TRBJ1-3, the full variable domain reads KAGVTQTPRYLIKTRGQQVTLSCSPISGHRSVSWYQQTPGQGLQFLFEYFSETQRNKGNFPGRFSGRQFSNSRSEMNVSTLELGDSALYLCASSSDLSTGGNTIYFGEGSWLTVV.

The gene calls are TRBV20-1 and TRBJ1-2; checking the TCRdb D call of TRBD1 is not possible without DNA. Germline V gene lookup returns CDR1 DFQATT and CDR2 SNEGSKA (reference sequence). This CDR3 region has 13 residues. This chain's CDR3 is CSATIRDSYGYTF.

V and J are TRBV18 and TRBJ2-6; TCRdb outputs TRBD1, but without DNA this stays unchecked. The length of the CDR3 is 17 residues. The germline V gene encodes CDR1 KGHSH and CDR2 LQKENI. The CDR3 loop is CASSPRQGVSGANVLTF.

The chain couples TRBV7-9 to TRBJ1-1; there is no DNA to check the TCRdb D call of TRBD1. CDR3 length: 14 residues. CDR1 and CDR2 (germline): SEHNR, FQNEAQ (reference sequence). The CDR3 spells CASSYKGQGTEAFF.

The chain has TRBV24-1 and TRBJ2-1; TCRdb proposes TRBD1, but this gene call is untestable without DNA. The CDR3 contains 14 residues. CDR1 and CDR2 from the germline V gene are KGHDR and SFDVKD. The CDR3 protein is CATSDPLPPNEQFF.

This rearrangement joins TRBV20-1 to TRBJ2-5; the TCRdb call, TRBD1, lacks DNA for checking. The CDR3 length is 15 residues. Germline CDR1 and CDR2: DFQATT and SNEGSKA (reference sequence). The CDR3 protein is CSADRGGGYQETQYF.

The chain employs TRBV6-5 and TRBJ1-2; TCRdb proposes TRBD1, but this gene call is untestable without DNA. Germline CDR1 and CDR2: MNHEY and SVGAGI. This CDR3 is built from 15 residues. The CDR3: CASSYLPGGGYGYTF.

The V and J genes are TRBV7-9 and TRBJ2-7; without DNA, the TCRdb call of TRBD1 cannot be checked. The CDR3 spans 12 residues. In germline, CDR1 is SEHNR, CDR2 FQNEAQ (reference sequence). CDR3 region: CASTFDRDEQYF.

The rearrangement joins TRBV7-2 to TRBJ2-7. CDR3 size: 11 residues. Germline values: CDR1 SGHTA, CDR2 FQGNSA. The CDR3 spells CATSLYYEQYF.

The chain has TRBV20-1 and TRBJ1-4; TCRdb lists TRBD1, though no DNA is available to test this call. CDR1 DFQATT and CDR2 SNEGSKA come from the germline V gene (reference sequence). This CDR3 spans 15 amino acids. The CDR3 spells CSASPPGQGREKLFF.

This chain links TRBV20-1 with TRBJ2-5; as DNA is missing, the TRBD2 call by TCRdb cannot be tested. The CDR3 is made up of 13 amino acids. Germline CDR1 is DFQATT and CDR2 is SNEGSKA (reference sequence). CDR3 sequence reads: CSAPRGFEETQYF.

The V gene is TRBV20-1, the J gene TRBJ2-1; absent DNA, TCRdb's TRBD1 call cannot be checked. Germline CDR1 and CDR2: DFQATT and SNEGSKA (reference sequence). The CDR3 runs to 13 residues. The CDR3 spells CSADRGALNEQFF.

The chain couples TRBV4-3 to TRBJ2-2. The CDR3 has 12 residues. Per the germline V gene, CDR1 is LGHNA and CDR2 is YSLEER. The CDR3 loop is CASSQGGGELFF.

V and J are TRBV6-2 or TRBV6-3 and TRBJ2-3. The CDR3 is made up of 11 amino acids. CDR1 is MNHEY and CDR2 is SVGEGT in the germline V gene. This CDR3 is CASSYVATQYF.

The CDR3 loop is CASSFGTGIDTEAFF. The V gene is TRBV5-5, the J gene TRBJ1-1; TCRdb indicates TRBD1, and absent DNA this call remains unverified. CDR3 length: 15 residues. CDR1 and CDR2 (germline): SGHKS, YYEKEE (reference sequence).

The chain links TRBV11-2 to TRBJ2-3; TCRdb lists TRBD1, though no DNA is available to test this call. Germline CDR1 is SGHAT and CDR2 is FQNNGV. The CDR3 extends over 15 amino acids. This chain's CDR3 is CASRGRGGSTDTQYF.

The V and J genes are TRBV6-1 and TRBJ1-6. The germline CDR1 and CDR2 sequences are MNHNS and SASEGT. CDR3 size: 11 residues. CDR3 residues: CATLDNSPLHF.